This T cell receptor (beta chain) was sequenced in a study of shared clonotypes between healthy human individuals. This clone has a single count. What it recognizes is unknown. The authors split each subset's genomic DNA evenly across several immunoSEQ plates. The repertoire was sequenced with immunoSEQ multiplex PCR; TCRdb's copy has only in-frame clones and lacks some. The table lists some 2.3 million clones, just over 90% of them singletons. The CDR3 runs to 16 residues. The germline V gene has CDR1 MDHEN and CDR2 SYDVKM. V lost 3 bases and J lost 2, with 16 bases in between. Study findings and constraints: Rarefaction revealed incomplete sorted-subset sequencing despite large depth. The sharing of approximately 5.1% of naive CD4 clonotypes was seen across a handful of donors.

The rearrangement uses TRBV28 and TRBJ2-5, with a weak D call TRBD2 (5 bases). The specimen sequenced was naive CD4+ T cells from PBMCs. Indicated subset: CD45RA+ positively selected. The TCR originated in a man between 18 and 29 years old in good health. Some clones in this sample may be carry-over from other donors' samples. CDR3 coding DNA: TGTGCCAGCAGTTTTTTAGGGAGCGGTTCACAAGAGACCCAGTACTTC. Its protein product is CASSFLGSGSQETQYF.